The 3 T cell receptor beta chains below all came from one sample that was sequenced in a study of CD8 T cells in ankylosing spondylitis. Study-wide results and limits: A TCR beta motif of about 8 highly homologous variants seemed to mark ankylosing spondylitis blood.

TCRdb re-derived calls from the 5' RACE reads in MiXCR, one entry per CDR3 protein. The data hold around 540,000 distinct CDR3 sequences, with 9.5% to 15% observed a single time. The antigens for these receptors are not known. Material: blood, either unsorted or a sorted T cell fraction (not recorded which). These receptors all stem from a male donor with ankylosing spondylitis.

The chain couples TRBV6-1 to TRBJ2-3; D is unresolved. This CDR3 region has 16 residues. Germline V gene sequence: CDR1 MNHNS, CDR2 SASEGT. The V gene lost 5 bases and the J gene lost 0 bases, with 15 bases spanning the gap. The DNA of the CDR3 is TGTGCCAGCAGTCGGGCACGTGCCTCTAGCACAGATACGCAGTATTTT. Its protein is CASSRARASSTDTQYF.

In this sample, this clonotype turned up many times. The gene calls are TRBV5-6 and TRBJ2-1; D perhaps matches TRBD2 (5 bases). Trimming removed 3 bases at V and 10 bases at J, with 17 bases between. Per the germline V gene, CDR1 is SGHDT and CDR2 is YYEEEE. This CDR3 contains 14 residues. CDR3 region: CASSSSSGSREQFF. The CDR3 DNA follows: TGTGCCAGCAGCTCCTCGTCTGGGAGTCGGGAGCAGTTCTTC.

This clonotype showed up just a few times. The genes are TRBV6-1 and TRBJ1-2; a possible D gene is TRBD1 (5 bases). This CDR3 comprises 13 residues. The V gene's germline CDR1 is MNHNS and CDR2 SASEGT. Trimming stripped 6 bases from V and 5 bases from J, with 13 bases between. This CDR3 is CASRRTNLYGYTF. Written as DNA, the CDR3 is TGTGCCAGCAGGCGGACAAATCTTTATGGCTACACCTTC.